The T cell receptor beta chain described here comes from a study of OX40 agonist ivuxolimab in advanced cancers. The overall study: Each patient was given ivuxolimab into a vein every 2 weeks, at 0.01 to 10 mg/kg. Prior checkpoint blockade (anti-PD-1, anti-PD-L1 or anti-CTLA-4) was permitted; less than 45% had it.

Regarding this clone: Antigen: not known.

The CDR3 is made up of 15 amino acids. With 2 bases removed from V and 3 bases from J, the gap between germline ends came to 11 bases. Looked up from germline, CDR1 is SNHLY and CDR2 is FYNNEI. Here immunoSEQ multiplex PCR was the method, and the copy in TCRdb shows in-frame clones only, minus some. The sample lists under 50,000 clones; around 82% were seen once. Study-level results: Blood T cells, both CD4+ and CD8+, expanded clonally by week 6 at 0.1 to 3.0 mg/kg.

The source is an adult with an advanced solid tumor such as melanoma, head and neck, liver or kidney cancer. The chain employs TRBV2 and TRBJ1-5; D remains unclear. The sequenced sample was CD4+ or CD8+ T cells sorted from blood, obtained in a trial of the OX40 agonist ivuxolimab. The CDR3 region is CASSEMATDNQPQHF. The CDR3, as DNA: TGTGCCAGCAGTGAAATGGCCACTGACAATCAGCCCCAGCATTTT.